This is a list of T cell receptor beta chains from one sample in a study of blood T cell repertoires in COVID-19. Sequenced by immunoSEQ multiplex PCR; TCRdb stores in-frame clones only, minus some. The table includes around 140,000 clones, over 65% detected once. Sequencing input: peripheral blood. All receptors come from a human donor in a cohort sampled during active COVID-19. Both conserved end residues are part of each CDR3. The order of the fields is clone size, V gene, J gene, D gene, CDR3 DNA, CDR3 protein. A D gene is named only where the DNA matches it firmly. Clone sizes are given selectively: once, few, many, or a class where the clone is expanded.

clone_size: once
v_call: TRBV7-2
j_call: TRBJ1-6
d_call: TRBD1
cdr3_nt: TGTGCCAGCAGCTTACTTGGACAGGGCCATTCACCCCTCCACTTT
cdr3_aa: CASSLLGQGHSPLHF

clone_size: .
v_call: TRBV27
j_call: TRBJ2-3
d_call: .
cdr3_nt: TGTGCCAGCAGTTTTGGAGGGGATACGCAGTATTTT
cdr3_aa: CASSFGGDTQYF

clone_size: .
v_call: TRBV6-6
j_call: TRBJ1-6
d_call: .
cdr3_nt: TGTGCCAGCAGACAGGGTCTACTCGTCTATAATTCACCCCTCCACTTT
cdr3_aa: CASRQGLLVYNSPLHF

clone_size: .
v_call: TRBV5-1
j_call: TRBJ2-1
d_call: TRBD2
cdr3_nt: TGCGCCAGCAGCTCCGGGGGGTACAATGAGCAGTTCTTC
cdr3_aa: CASSSGGYNEQFF

clone_size: .
v_call: TRBV3-1/TRBV3-2
j_call: TRBJ1-5
d_call: .
cdr3_nt: TGTGCCAGCAGCCAAGATCCAGGGCCACAGCCCCAGCATTTT
cdr3_aa: CASSQDPGPQPQHF

clone_size: .
v_call: TRBV15
j_call: TRBJ2-5
d_call: TRBD2
cdr3_nt: TGTGCCACCAGCAGCCGGTTAGCGGGTACGGAGACCCAGTACTTC
cdr3_aa: CATSSRLAGTETQYF

clone_size: .
v_call: TRBV5-1
j_call: TRBJ1-1
d_call: .
cdr3_nt: TGCGCCAGCAGCTTGAGCCTGAACACTGAAGCTTTCTTT
cdr3_aa: CASSLSLNTEAFF

clone_size: many
v_call: TRBV27
j_call: TRBJ2-5
d_call: .
cdr3_nt: TGTGCCAGCAGTCCCCTGGTCGACAGGCACCAAGAGACCCAGTACTTC
cdr3_aa: CASSPLVDRHQETQYF

clone_size: .
v_call: TRBV9
j_call: TRBJ1-2
d_call: TRBD1
cdr3_nt: TGTGCCAGCAGCGGACCCCGGACAGGGTTTAACTATGGCTACACCTTC
cdr3_aa: CASSGPRTGFNYGYTF

clone_size: .
v_call: TRBV7-9
j_call: TRBJ2-3
d_call: .
cdr3_nt: TGTGCCAGCAGCTTCGGCGGGGATACGCAGTATTTT
cdr3_aa: CASSFGGDTQYF

clone_size: .
v_call: TRBV9
j_call: TRBJ2-7
d_call: .
cdr3_nt: TGTGCCAGCAGCCCCCGTGGGCTGGCGCCCTACGAGCAGTACTTC
cdr3_aa: CASSPRGLAPYEQYF

clone_size: .
v_call: TRBV2
j_call: TRBJ2-5
d_call: .
cdr3_nt: TGTGCCAGCAGTGAATTCCTGGGGGCGGAAGAGACCCAGTACTTC
cdr3_aa: CASSEFLGAEETQYF

clone_size: .
v_call: TRBV5-1
j_call: TRBJ2-1
d_call: .
cdr3_nt: TGCGCCAGCAGCGCTAGCAATGAGCAGTTCTTC
cdr3_aa: CASSASNEQFF

clone_size: .
v_call: TRBV7-2
j_call: TRBJ2-2
d_call: .
cdr3_nt: TGTGCCAGCAGCTTATTCTACCTCGGGAACACCGGGGAGCTGTTTTTT
cdr3_aa: CASSLFYLGNTGELFF

clone_size: .
v_call: TRBV6-1
j_call: TRBJ2-7
d_call: TRBD2
cdr3_nt: TGTGCCAGCAGTGGGGGACTAGCGGGGGGTCTCTACTACGAGCAGTACTTC
cdr3_aa: CASSGGLAGGLYYEQYF

clone_size: .
v_call: TRBV5-1
j_call: TRBJ2-1
d_call: TRBD1
cdr3_nt: TGCGCCAGCAGCTTGGGGACAGGGGACAATGAGCAGTTCTTC
cdr3_aa: CASSLGTGDNEQFF